Each of the 2 T cell receptor beta chains below was sequenced from the same sample in a study of cytomegalovirus exposure and HLA in healthy donors. The PCR had 60 Vbeta and 13 Jbeta primers. Using immunoSEQ multiplex PCR, the repertoire was profiled, and TCRdb retains in-frame clones only, with some absent. There are roughly 100,000 clones in the sample; roughly 82% occur only once, and 2.5% to 3.5% lies in the top ten. The sample comprised PBMCs. Every receptor here comes from a male donor in good health and CMV-seropositive.

This clone was seen more than once but under ten times. The rearrangement links TRBV5-4 to TRBJ2-1; D remains ambiguous. In germline, CDR1 is SGHNT, CDR2 YYREEE (reference sequence). Trimming stripped 4 bases from V and 7 bases from J, with 12 bases between. The CDR3 is 13 residues long. As DNA, the CDR3 is TGTGCCAGCAGCCTTCGAGGAGCGAATGAGCAGTTCTTC. It yields the protein CASSLRGANEQFF.

The V and J genes are TRBV9 and TRBJ2-7, with TRBD1 matching 7 bases. The CDR3 extends over 15 amino acids. Germline CDR1 SGDLS, CDR2 YYNGEE. Unmatched junction bases numbered 6, after V lost 3 bases and J lost 0 bases. CDR3 region: CASSDRTGPSYEQYF. In DNA form, the CDR3 reads TGTGCCAGCAGCGATCGGACAGGTCCCTCCTACGAGCAGTACTTC.